The 12 T cell receptor beta chains in this list originate from one sample, sequenced in a study of CXCR3-negative and CXCR3-positive naive CD8 T cells. Libraries were UMI-labeled 5' RACE TRB cDNA. TCRdb reanalyzed the 5' RACE reads and collapses them to one entry per CDR3 protein, without DNA. In all, the sample yields over 35,000 distinct CDR3 sequences. Material for sequencing was memory CD8+ T cells from blood. These receptors all come from a human donor in good health. Some clones in this sample may be carry-over from other donors' samples.

The chain joins TRBV5-5 to TRBJ2-2; there is no DNA to check the TCRdb D call of TRBD1. The CDR3 is 17 residues long. Germline V lookup: CDR1 SGHKS, CDR2 YYEKEE (reference sequence). CDR3: CASSLGTGFLNTGELFF.

The chain employs TRBV11-2 and TRBJ2-5; TCRdb names TRBD2, which stays unverified in the absence of DNA. This CDR3 is 15 amino acids long. In germline, CDR1 is SGHAT, CDR2 FQNNGV. This CDR3 reads CASSLEQRLFETQYF.

The rearrangement uses TRBV7-3 and TRBJ2-3; TCRdb's D call of TRBD1 is untestable without DNA. There are 15 residues in the CDR3. CDR1 is SGHTA, CDR2 FQGTGA, per germline. CDR3 region: CASSSTGGLADTQYF.

CDR3 region: CASSADRGIGNTIYF. V and J are TRBV5-5 and TRBJ1-3; TCRdb's assignment of TRBD1 cannot be checked, as there is no DNA. Germline loops: CDR1 SGHKS, CDR2 YYEKEE (reference sequence). CDR3 size: 15 residues.

The chain is built from TRBV10-2 and TRBJ2-7; as DNA is missing, the TRBD1 call by TCRdb cannot be tested. CDR1 is WSHSY and CDR2 is SAAADI in the germline V gene. CDR3 length equals 14 residues. This chain's CDR3 is CASSAGTSSSEQYF.

This chain uses TRBV25-1 with TRBJ2-5. Germline values: CDR1 MGHDK, CDR2 SYGVNS. CDR3 length: 14 amino acids. The chain's CDR3 is CASSEGGFQETQYF.

The chain has TRBV27 and TRBJ2-1; the D call of TRBD1 rests on TCRdb alone, since no DNA is present to check it. CDR1 is MNHEY and CDR2 is SMNVEV in the germline V gene (reference sequence). The CDR3 consists of 13 residues. CDR3 protein: CASTLGQGNEQFF.

The chain employs TRBV19 and TRBJ2-7; TCRdb outputs TRBD1, but without DNA this stays unchecked. Looked up from germline, CDR1 is LNHDA and CDR2 is SQIVND (reference sequence). CDR3 length equals 15 residues. The CDR3 region is CASSPAADRFYEQYF.

The rearrangement uses TRBV9 and TRBJ2-1; checking the TCRdb D call of TRBD1 is not possible without DNA. The CDR3 sequence is 17 residues long. Germline CDR1 is SGDLS and CDR2 is YYNGEE. CDR3 sequence: CASSVVAPTGSYNEQFF.

The V gene is TRBV14, the J gene TRBJ2-7; TCRdb's D call, TRBD1, is unchecked because there is no DNA. The germline V gene encodes CDR1 SGHDN and CDR2 FVKESK. The CDR3 sequence is 13 residues long. CDR3 loop: CASSGGFRNEQYF.

This CDR3 reads CASSRGDYEQYF. This chain joins TRBV12-3 or TRBV12-4 and TRBJ2-7. The CDR3 has 12 residues.

The chain employs TRBV15 and TRBJ2-5; with no DNA, the TCRdb D assignment of TRBD1 cannot be verified. The CDR3 has 14 residues. Germline CDR1 reads LNHNV; CDR2 reads YYDKDF (reference sequence). The CDR3 region is CATSVLGQGETQYF.